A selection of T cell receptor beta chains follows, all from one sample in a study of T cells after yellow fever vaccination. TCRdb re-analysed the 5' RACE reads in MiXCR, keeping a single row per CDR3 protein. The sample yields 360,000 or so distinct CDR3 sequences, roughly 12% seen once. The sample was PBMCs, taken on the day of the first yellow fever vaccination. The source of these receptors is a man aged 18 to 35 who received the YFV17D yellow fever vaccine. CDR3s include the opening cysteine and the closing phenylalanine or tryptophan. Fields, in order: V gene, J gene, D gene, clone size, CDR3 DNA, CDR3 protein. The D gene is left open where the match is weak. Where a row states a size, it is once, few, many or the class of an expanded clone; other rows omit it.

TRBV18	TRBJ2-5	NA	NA	TGTGCCAGCTCACCAACGATCGGACAGAGACGAGAGACCCAGTACTTC	CASSPTIGQRRETQYF
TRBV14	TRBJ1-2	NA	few	TGTGCCAGCAGCCCTAGTGTCGGGTGGACCCCTGGCTACACCTTC	CASSPSVGWTPGYTF
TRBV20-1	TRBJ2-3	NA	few	TGCAGTGCCGCCCCGGATCTCACAGATACGCAGTATTTT	CSAAPDLTDTQYF
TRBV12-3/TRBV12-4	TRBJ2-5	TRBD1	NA	TGTGCCAGCAGTGGGACAGCTCGAGAGACCCAGTACTTC	CASSGTARETQYF
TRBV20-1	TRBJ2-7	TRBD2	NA	TGCAGTGCATTGAGCGGGGGCCTGACCTACGAGCAGTACTTC	CSALSGGLTYEQYF
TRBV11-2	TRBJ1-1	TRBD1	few	TGTGCCAGCAGCTCGCGATCCGGGACAGGGAATAAGGGCACTGAAGCTTTCTTT	CASSSRSGTGNKGTEAFF
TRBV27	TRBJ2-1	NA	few	TGTGCCAGCACTCAAACGGGACGGTACAATGAGCAGTTCTTC	CASTQTGRYNEQFF
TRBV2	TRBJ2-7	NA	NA	TGTGCCAGCATGTTCCAGGGGAATTCCTACGAGCAGTACTTC	CASMFQGNSYEQYF
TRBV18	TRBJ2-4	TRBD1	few	TGTGCCAGCTCGCACCGGGGGACAGGAGTCAAGTTGAACATTCAGTACTTC	CASSHRGTGVKLNIQYF
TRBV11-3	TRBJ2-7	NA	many	TGTGCCAGCAGCTCAAACTCGGGCTACGAGCAGTACTTC	CASSSNSGYEQYF
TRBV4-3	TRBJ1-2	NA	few	TGCGCCAGCAGCCAAGATCCAGGGCGGGAGGCTGGCTACACCTTC	CASSQDPGREAGYTF
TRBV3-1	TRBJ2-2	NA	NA	TGTGCCAGCAGTCCTCTCCTCTCCGGGGAGCTGTTTTTT	CASSPLLSGELFF
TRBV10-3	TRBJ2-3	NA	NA	TGTGCCATCAGTGACGAGGGACTGACAGATACGCAGTATTTT	CAISDEGLTDTQYF
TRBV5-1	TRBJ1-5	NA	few	TGCGCCAGCAGCTTGTCGGGCCTAGGGAATCAGCCCCAGCATTTT	CASSLSGLGNQPQHF
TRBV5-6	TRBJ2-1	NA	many	TGTGCCAGCAGCTTGGACGAGAACAATGAGCAGTTCTTC	CASSLDENNEQFF
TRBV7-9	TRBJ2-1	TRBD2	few	TGTGCCAGCCGCGAAGGGCAGCGGGGGGATGAGCAGTTCTTC	CASREGQRGDEQFF
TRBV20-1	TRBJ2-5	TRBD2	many	TGCAGTGCTAGAGATAACCTAGCGGTCCAAGAGACCCAGTACTTC	CSARDNLAVQETQYF
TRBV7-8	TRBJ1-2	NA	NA	TGTGCCAGCAGCTTAACAGGAACATACTACACCTTC	CASSLTGTYYTF
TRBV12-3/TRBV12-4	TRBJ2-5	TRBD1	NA	TGTGCCAGCAGCACACCCATGCACAGGGGGCGGCAAGAGACCCAGTACTTC	CASSTPMHRGRQETQYF
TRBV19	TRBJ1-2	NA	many	TGTGCCAGTAGTCCCAGACAGTACTATGGCTACACCTTC	CASSPRQYYGYTF
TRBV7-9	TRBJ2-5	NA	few	TGTGCCAGCAGCCCACCCTGGGGTTGGGAGACCCAGTACTTC	CASSPPWGWETQYF
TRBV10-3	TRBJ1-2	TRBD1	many	TGTGCCATCAGTGCAGATCCCGGGACAGGGTATGGCTACACCTTC	CAISADPGTGYGYTF
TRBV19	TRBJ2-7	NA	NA	TGTGCCAGTAATCCGACCCAGGGAATAGAGCAGTACTTC	CASNPTQGIEQYF
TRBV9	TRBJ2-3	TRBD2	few	TGTGCCAGCAGCGTAGGTGGACTAGCGGCAGATACGCAGTATTTT	CASSVGGLAADTQYF
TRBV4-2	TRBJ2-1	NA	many	TGTGCCAGCAGCCCTAGTCAGGAGCGGTACAATGAGCAGTTCTTC	CASSPSQERYNEQFF
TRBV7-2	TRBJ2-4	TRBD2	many	TGTGCCAGCAGCTTAGGCGTAAACCGGGACTACCAAAACATTCAGTACTTC	CASSLGVNRDYQNIQYF
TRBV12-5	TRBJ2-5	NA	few	TGTGCTAGTGGTTTGGTCCCAGAGACAGAGACCCAGTACTTC	CASGLVPETETQYF
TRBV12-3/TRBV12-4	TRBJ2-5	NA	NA	TGTGCCAGCAGTTGGGCGGTCAGGGAAGAGACCCAGTACTTC	CASSWAVREETQYF
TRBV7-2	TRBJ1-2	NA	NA	TGTGCCAGCAGTCGTCCGGGACAATTACGCTACACCTTC	CASSRPGQLRYTF
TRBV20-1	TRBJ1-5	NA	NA	TGCAGTGCTAGACCCGGGTCTGGGGTTCAGCCCCAGCATTTT	CSARPGSGVQPQHF
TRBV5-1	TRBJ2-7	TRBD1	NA	TGCGCCGGCAGCTTGGCGGGACAGGGAAGCTACGAGCAGTACTTC	CAGSLAGQGSYEQYF
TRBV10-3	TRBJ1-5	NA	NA	TGTGCCATCACGGGGGATAGCAATCAGCCCCAGCATTTT	CAITGDSNQPQHF
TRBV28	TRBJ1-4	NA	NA	TGTGCCAGCAGTTTATCGGCTGGGAGACGTGAAAAACTGTTTTTT	CASSLSAGRREKLFF
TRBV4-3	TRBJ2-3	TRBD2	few	TGCGCCAGCAGCCAAGAGGTAGCGGGGGGGCCTATCACAGATACGCAGTATTTT	CASSQEVAGGPITDTQYF
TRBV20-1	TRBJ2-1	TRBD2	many	TGCAGTGCCCGACCGGGACTAGCGGGGGAGTTTGACAATGAGCAGTTCTTC	CSARPGLAGEFDNEQFF
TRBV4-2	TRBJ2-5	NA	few	TGTGCCAGCAGCCAAGAAGGGCAGCCCGGGGAGACCCAGTACTTC	CASSQEGQPGETQYF
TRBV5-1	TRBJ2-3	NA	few	TGCGCCAGCAGCCCAAGGGGTGACTACACAGATACGCAGTATTTT	CASSPRGDYTDTQYF
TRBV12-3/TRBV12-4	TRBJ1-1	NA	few	TGTGCCAGCAGTTTCCTCGGCAGGTGGAACACTGAAGCTTTCTTT	CASSFLGRWNTEAFF
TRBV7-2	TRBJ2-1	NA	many	TGTGCCAGCAGCTTATGGACGGACTACAATGAGCAGTTCTTC	CASSLWTDYNEQFF